Shown below are 27 T cell receptor beta chains from a single sample sequenced in a study of T cells in Graves' hyperthyroidism and ophthalmopathy. Authors of the study amplified TCR beta CDR3 regions from RNA transcripts. TCR CDR3 underwent first-round RT-PCR with the HTBI primer set. MiXCR was run by TCRdb on the multiplex PCR reads, yielding one entry per CDR3 protein. Of under 350,000 distinct CDR3 sequences listed, over 15% are singletons. The sequencing input was blood. These receptors originate from a woman in her forties or fifties with Graves' hyperthyroidism.

This clonotype was observed a few times. The chain employs TRBV7-9 and TRBJ2-5, with D maybe TRBD2 (5 bases). This CDR3 region has 13 residues. Germline CDR1 is SEHNR and CDR2 is FQNEAQ (reference sequence). With 1 base removed from V and 4 bases from J, the gap between germline ends came to 7 bases. CDR3 sequence: CASSLVGRETQYF. In DNA form, the CDR3 reads TGTGCCAGCAGCTTAGTGGGGAGAGAGACCCAGTACTTC.

This clonotype was seen only a few times. The rearrangement uses TRBV20-1 and TRBJ1-2, with a tentative D call TRBD1 (6 bases). CDR3 size: 12 residues. The germline V gene has CDR1 DFQATT and CDR2 SNEGSKA (reference sequence). V was trimmed by 3 bases and J by 2 bases, leaving 7 bases between them. This CDR3 reads CSASTGNYGYTF. The CDR3, as DNA: TGCAGTGCTAGTACAGGGAACTATGGCTACACCTTC.

V usage is TRBV20-1 and J usage is TRBJ2-1; D is uncertain. With 2 bases removed from V and 2 bases from J, the gap between germline ends came to 7 bases. Germline assignment: CDR1 DFQATT and CDR2 SNEGSKA (reference sequence). The CDR3 is 13 residues long. CDR3 DNA sequence: TGCAGTGCTAGAAGTGAGACCTACAATGAGCAGTTCTTC. Residues: CSARSETYNEQFF.

This clonotype was recorded a few times. The CDR3 DNA sequence: TGCAGTGCTAGAATGAGAGGACAGGGGGCAGCAGATACGCAGTATTTT. Encoded protein: CSARMRGQGAADTQYF. V usage is TRBV20-1 and J usage is TRBJ2-3; TRBD1 matches at 11 bases. The CDR3 spans 16 residues. With 2 bases clipped from V and 4 bases from J, the junction kept 8 bases outside the gene matches. Germline lookup yields CDR1 DFQATT and CDR2 SNEGSKA (reference sequence).

This chain links TRBV12-3 or TRBV12-4 with TRBJ1-1, with D unresolved. V was pared by 2 bases and J by 3 bases, with 7 bases between. CDR3 length: 13 amino acids. The chain's CDR3 is CASSLRGYTEAFF. CDR3 DNA sequence: TGTGCCAGCAGTTTACGAGGGTACACTGAAGCTTTCTTT.

V and J are TRBV7-2 and TRBJ1-2, with D possibly matching TRBD1 (5 bases). The CDR3 spans 15 residues. Deletions cut 3 bases from V and 2 bases from J, with 13 bases between. Germline V gene sequence: CDR1 SGHTA, CDR2 FQGNSA. The CDR3, as DNA: TGTGCCAGCAGCTTCCGGGGGACGCTAAACTATGGCTACACCTTC. Translated: CASSFRGTLNYGYTF.

The chain recombines TRBV5-1 with TRBJ2-7; weak D call: TRBD2 (6 bases). CDR3 length: 16 residues. The V end was cut by 4 bases, the J end by 3 bases, with 20 bases between. CDR1 is SGHRS, CDR2 YFSETQ, per germline. The CDR3 DNA is TGCGCCAGCAGCGTAGAAGGAGGGTTGGGTCTCTACGAGCAGTACGTC. Its translation is CASSVEGGLGLYEQYV.

This clonotype was seen a few times. The rearrangement uses TRBV3-1 and TRBJ1-6; D not resolved. V lost 6 bases to trimming and J lost 8 bases, with 8 bases between them. This CDR3 contains 12 residues. In germline, CDR1 is LGHDT, CDR2 YNNKEL (reference sequence). DNA for the CDR3: TGTGCCAGCAGTCAAATCTATTCACCCCTCCACTTT. It yields the protein CASSQIYSPLHF.

This sequence joins TRBV2 and TRBJ1-6; D is perhaps TRBD1 (6 bases). Deletions cut 4 bases from V and 5 bases from J, with 9 bases between. CDR1 SNHLY and CDR2 FYNNEI come from the germline V gene. The CDR3 has 14 amino acids. The CDR3 bases are TGTGCCAGCAGTGTCCGGACAGATAATTCACCCCTCCACTTT. Protein sequence: CASSVRTDNSPLHF.

This chain joins TRBV4-1 and TRBJ1-5, with D perhaps TRBD1 (5 bases). V was shortened by 4 bases and J by 7 bases, with 11 bases between the two germline ends. CDR3 length: 13 amino acids. Germline assignment: CDR1 MGHRA and CDR2 YSYEKL. CDR3 nucleotides: TGCGCCAGCAGCCCCTTAGGGGAGCAGCCCCAGCATTTT. It codes for CASSPLGEQPQHF.

The chain couples TRBV5-1 to TRBJ2-2; no clear D. Germline-derived CDR1 and CDR2 are SGHRS and YFSETQ. Trimming removed 2 bases at V and 7 bases at J, with 15 bases between. The CDR3 contains 15 residues. CDR3 DNA sequence: TGCGCCAGCAGCTTCTCCCGCCCTGACGGCGGGGAGCTGTTTTTT. It encodes CASSFSRPDGGELFF.

The rearrangement links TRBV5-1 to TRBJ1-1; 8 bases are a match to TRBD1. The CDR3 is made up of 14 amino acids. From germline, CDR1 is SGHRS and CDR2 YFSETQ. J gave up 1 base and V 6 bases, and 5 bases lay outside the gene matches. The CDR3 DNA sequence: TGCGCCAGCACCAAGGGACAGGCGAACACTGAAGCTTTCTTT. This sequence encodes CASTKGQANTEAFF.

This clonotype was found many times. The chain has TRBV2 and TRBJ2-7; D is perhaps TRBD1 (6 bases). V was shortened by 8 bases and J by 2 bases, with 13 bases between the two germline ends. CDR3 size: 13 residues. The germline CDR1 and CDR2 sequences are SNHLY and FYNNEI. CDR3 region: CASFRDITYEQYF. The CDR3 DNA is TGTGCCAGCTTCCGGGACATTACCTACGAGCAGTACTTC. Combining the CDR3 with reference TRBV2 and TRBJ2-7 gives the whole variable domain EPEVTQTPSHQVTQMGQEVILRCVPISNHLYFYWYRQILGQKVEFLVSFYNNEISEKSEIFDDQFSVERPDGSNFTLKIRSTKLEDSAMYFCASFRDITYEQYFGPGTRLTVT.

At least ten counts were recorded for this clonotype. The J gene is TRBJ1-1, the V gene TRBV18; 8 nucleotides line up with TRBD1. The CDR3 length is 19 residues. V trimming: 3 bases; J trimming: 1 base; junction bases outside the gene matches: 16. Germline CDR1 and CDR2: KGHSH and LQKENI. In nucleotides, the CDR3 is TGTGCCAGCTCACCGCTATTAATATCCGGGACAGGTGAGAACACTGAAGCTTTCTTT. Translating gives CASSPLLISGTGENTEAFF.

This clonotype was observed at least ten times. The chain has TRBV2 and TRBJ1-2; D might be TRBD1 (6 bases). Germline V lookup: CDR1 SNHLY, CDR2 FYNNEI. The CDR3 length is 14 residues. The V end was cut by 7 bases, the J end by 2 bases, with 14 bases between. CDR3 DNA: TGTGCCAGCACCCTGACCCAGGGGAACTATGGCTACACCTTC. Its protein product is CASTLTQGNYGYTF.

The chain couples TRBV5-4 to TRBJ2-3, with D maybe TRBD2 (7 bases). The CDR3 spans 14 residues. Germline loops: CDR1 SGHNT, CDR2 YYREEE (reference sequence). Trimming took off 4 bases at V and 4 bases at J, with 13 bases between the two ends. CDR3 amino acids: CASSSRGAPDTQYF. In DNA form, the CDR3 reads TGTGCCAGCAGCAGCCGGGGGGCCCCAGATACGCAGTATTTT.

This clonotype was counted a few times. The rearrangement joins TRBV12-3 or TRBV12-4 to TRBJ2-5, with no clear D. The CDR3 contains 14 residues. V lost 7 bases to trimming and J lost 5 bases, with 17 bases between them. The CDR3 nucleotides read TGTGCCAGCACCCGGACCGAGTCTGGCGAGACCCAGTACTTC. Translating gives CASTRTESGETQYF.

The chain recombines TRBV27 with TRBJ2-1, with 9 nucleotides matching TRBD1. Germline CDR1 MNHEY, CDR2 SMNVEV (reference sequence). V was clipped by 4 bases and J by 8 bases; unmatched bases: 9. The CDR3 totals 15 residues. CDR3 loop: CASSSGTGKLDEQFF. In DNA, the CDR3 is TGTGCCAGCAGTTCCGGGACAGGGAAATTGGATGAGCAGTTCTTC.

V and J are TRBV12-3 or TRBV12-4 and TRBJ1-2; D unresolved. The CDR3 consists of 15 residues. V was clipped by 3 bases and J by 4 bases, with 15 bases between them. The CDR3 reads CASSFSIVSGYGYTF. CDR3 in DNA: TGTGCCAGCAGTTTTTCGATAGTCTCGGGCTATGGCTACACCTTC.

This clonotype was detected ten times or more. The CDR3 DNA reads TGCAGTGCTTCCACTCGGACAGGGGCTCGGGGTGCAGATACGCAGTATTTT. It encodes CSASTRTGARGADTQYF. This rearrangement joins TRBV20-1 to TRBJ2-3; 9 positions match TRBD1. CDR1 and CDR2 (germline): DFQATT, SNEGSKA (reference sequence). The V gene end was trimmed by 5 bases and the J gene end by 4 bases; junction bases not matched to a gene: 16. The CDR3 contains 17 residues.

Ten or more counts support this clonotype. CDR3 residues: CASSLGVVADTQYF. The CDR3, as DNA: TGTGCCAGCAGCTTAGGCGTCGTGGCAGATACGCAGTATTTT. The chain employs TRBV11-3 and TRBJ2-3; D gene uncertain. The germline V gene has CDR1 SGHNT and CDR2 YENEEA. The CDR3 is 14 amino acids. Between the trimmed V and J ends, which lost 1 base and 4 bases, there was a span of 9 bases.

Concerning this clonotype itself: A much larger clone differs by one base, so this may be a read error. The chain carries TRBV3-1 and TRBJ2-1, with 7 bases fitting TRBD2. This CDR3 contains 15 residues. Germline lookup yields CDR1 LGHDT and CDR2 YNNKEL (reference sequence). J gave up 4 bases and V 0 bases, and 3 bases lay outside the gene matches. The CDR3 coding sequence is TGTGCCAGCAGCCAAGAAGGGACTACTTACAATGAGCAGTTCTTC. Its translation: CASSQEGTTYNEQFF.

The chain carries TRBV28 and TRBJ2-1; D gene ambiguous. Germline V gives CDR1 MDHEN, CDR2 SYDVKM. The CDR3 is made up of 13 amino acids. Trimming left V 7 bases short and J 0 bases short, with 7 bases between. The CDR3 sequence is CASNGHSYNEQFF. The CDR3 DNA sequence: TGTGCCAGCAACGGGCACTCCTACAATGAGCAGTTCTTC.

This clonotype was detected a few times. This chain connects TRBV2 to TRBJ2-2, with D perhaps given as TRBD1 or TRBD2 (5 bases each). The CDR3 has 15 residues. V dropped 1 base and J dropped 5 bases, with 11 bases sitting between them. Germline V gene lookup returns CDR1 SNHLY and CDR2 FYNNEI. CDR3 sequence reads: CASSEDQGGTGELFF. The CDR3 coding sequence is TGTGCCAGCAGTGAAGATCAGGGCGGGACCGGGGAGCTGTTTTTT.

In this sample, this clonotype turned up many times. V gene TRBV18 combines with J gene TRBJ2-1; TRBD1 matches 9 bases. Trimming took 3 bases from V and 3 from J; bases not matched to a gene: 3. The CDR3 consists of 15 residues. CDR1 is KGHSH, CDR2 LQKENI, per germline. The CDR3 spells CASSPSGQGYNEQFF. The DNA of the CDR3 is TGTGCCAGCTCACCCTCGGGACAGGGCTACAATGAGCAGTTCTTC.

This clonotype was counted at least ten times. The V call is TRBV11-2, the J call TRBJ2-1; 7 bases align to TRBD1. The CDR3 is 16 amino acids. V lost 5 bases and J lost 3; bases outside the gene matches: 10. The V gene's germline CDR1 is SGHAT and CDR2 FQNNGV. The CDR3 DNA follows: TGTGCCAGCAGCGCGACCACACAGGGGATCTACAATGAGCAGTTCTTC. Its protein product is CASSATTQGIYNEQFF.

This chain connects TRBV6-1 to TRBJ1-1; TRBD1 agrees at 7 bases. The CDR3 extends over 14 amino acids. Trimming removed 5 bases from V and 4 bases from J; junction bases left unmatched: 7. From germline, CDR1 is MNHNS and CDR2 SASEGT. CDR3 loop: CASSPLGQVTEAFF. The CDR3 DNA reads as TGTGCCAGCAGTCCCCTTGGACAGGTCACTGAAGCTTTCTTT.